This TCR beta chain was sequenced in a study of cytomegalovirus exposure and HLA in healthy donors (TCRdb year 2017). Study-level background: According to an earlier analysis of a few hundred of the donors, some 180 million T cells yielded 95 million to 140 million unique TCR beta sequences and 250 to 350 Gb of sequence data. Roughly 300 gigabases of sequencing data and approximately 84 million unique TCR sequences were included in an early release covering about 600 HLA-typed donors. Among the roughly 370 genotyped donors, approximately 77% belonged to the genetic ancestry cluster associated with self-reported Caucasian donors. The study aimed to test whether cataloging public T cell receptors could reveal signatures of past pathogen exposure. The study used immunosequencing to profile the T cell repertoires of approximately 630 subjects and linked those repertoires to cytomegalovirus serostatus. Along with the approximately 700-subject first cohort, a separate validation cohort of about 110 different subjects was used. To predict cytomegalovirus infection status, the study combined high-throughput TCR immunosequencing, statistical association of individual TCRs with disease status, and machine learning. In a later analysis, previously published TCR beta repertoires from more than 500 donors were re-analyzed and high-resolution HLA genotyping was added so that TCR occurrence patterns could be studied. In the later analysis, no new phenotypic data were used to find candidate immune exposures; instead, reliance was placed on TCR beta sequences and their occurrence across donors. An earlier analysis of 587 of the donors applied high-throughput TCR beta sequencing to assess whether each TCR beta V gene segment acted as functional or pseudogenic. Alongside the repertoire data, information on donor age, sex, ethnicity and CMV serostatus was compiled. In a later genetic analysis, genome-wide SNP genotypes for about 60% of the 666 donors were used, and that subset was treated as a discovery cohort. Every repertoire in the discovery cohort had been generated on one and the same sequencing platform. Both class I and class II loci were covered by HLA typing, at four-digit resolution. The number of donors typed differed by locus, with roughly 620-630 for A, B, C, DRB1 and DQB1, roughly 520 for DQA1, 600 to 610 for DPA1, and some 440 for DPB1. About five DR-DQ haplotypes were treated as single units for association and clustering because of strong linkage in the cohort. Among approximately 370 genotyped donors of the cohort, an average of about 220,000 unique TCR beta nucleotide sequences was sequenced per donor, of which roughly 17% were non-productive. Study-wide conclusions, independent of this receptor: The only immune exposure information available for the cohort was CMV serostatus. When HLA alleles, especially DR and DQ, strongly co-occurred, attributing TCR associations to individual alleles was difficult. A further reported finding was that TCR beta sequences accurately predicted the HLA-A and HLA-B alleles for most subjects in the first cohort. In a later analysis, HLA-associated TCR beta chains showed more clonal expansion and lower generation probabilities than non-associated chains that were equally common. The sequencing pipeline was judged likely to have produced a cluster of highly shared sequence variants as a technical artifact. In both the original and validation cohorts, the classifier was reported to diagnose cytomegalovirus status with high specificity and sensitivity. A later analysis associated about 17,000 TCR beta sequences with specific HLA alleles at a false discovery rate of 0.05. Most TCR sequences were observed very rarely across donors, whereas some public TCRs were present in many individuals. Some IMGT-functional V segments, including TRBV6-2 and TRBV6-3, could not be told apart with the 87-base-pair reads, so those segments were excluded. A few of the identified cytomegalovirus-associated TCR beta chains were confirmed in vitro to be specific for cytomegalovirus antigens. The cohort was sequenced for TCR beta chains only, and without alpha or paired-chain data the features that could be detected were limited. In a later analysis, the rate of TCR association differed among HLA loci, with DRB1 alleles having the most associated TCRs and HLA-C alleles having the fewest. Most CMV-associated TCR beta chains appeared to be HLA-restricted in a later analysis, and the HLA associations seemed to be driven largely by CMV exposure. Seventeen rarely observed V segments, including chromosome 9 orphons, were excluded from the earlier analysis of several hundred of the donors because counts were too low. Several of the top co-occurrence clusters appeared to be linked to parvovirus B19, influenza, CMV and Epstein-Barr virus, according to a later analysis. Because HLA typing was unavailable for some donors at each locus, only the typed subset was used in association tests. The study gave a list of roughly 150 TCR beta chains associated with cytomegalovirus. Presence/absence analyses assumed roughly uniform sequencing depth across donors, an assumption that may not hold. A later genetic analysis reported fewer N-insertions in productive TCRs among donors in an Asian-associated ancestry cluster than the roughly 700-donor mean. A later genetic analysis associated a missense DCLRE1C variant with V-gene and J-gene trimming of TCR beta chains, and an independent cohort replicated the association. Linkage disequilibrium might explain the correlated functional status among segregating V segments, but an unknown experimental factor could not be excluded. In an earlier analysis of over 550 of the donors, most TCR beta V segments were observed in productive rearrangements about 87% or about 30% of the time, broadly matching IMGT annotations. According to the authors, the approach could potentially be generalized to other disease states and immunological phenotypes.

The library relied on the immunoSEQ multiplex PCR assay. For the multiplex PCR, a mixture combining 60 forward primers for TCR Vbeta segments and 13 reverse primers for TCR Jbeta segments was used. The CDR3 region of rearranged TCR beta genes was amplified from genomic DNA with a multiplex PCR assay. The amplified TCR beta libraries were sequenced on the Illumina HiSeq System as 87-base-pair reads. Processing in the source paper ran as follows. A later analysis counted around 72 million unique TCR beta chains across the 690 or so repertoires, and 9 million to 14 million of these chains were shared by at least two donors. Raw reads were error-corrected and collapsed into unique sequences with a nearest-neighbor algorithm that merged closely related sequences to remove PCR and sequencing errors. V, D and J gene segments were assigned by aligning CDR3 sequences to IMGT reference sequences. Each retained sequence needed at least a six-nucleotide match to both a V gene segment and a J gene segment. A rearrangement was called productive if the CDR3 had no stop codons and remained in frame with V and J, and every other rearrangement was called non-productive. CDR3 was defined by IMGT convention, running from the second conserved V-encoded cysteine to the conserved J-encoded phenylalanine. The earlier analysis of roughly 590 of the donors excluded sequences that lacked an unambiguous match to a single V gene segment. In an earlier analysis of several hundred of the donors, V segments were called functional above 56.7% productive rearrangements and were called segregating when the between-donor standard deviation exceeded 5%. A statistical classification framework was developed to diagnose cytomegalovirus status using the catalog of TCR beta chain sequences. In a later analysis, TCR nucleotide sequences were compared against IMGT/GENE-DB human TR gene sequences so that V and J genes could be assigned. The TCRdist pipeline was used in a later analysis to assign CDR3 sequences and most-parsimonious VDJ recombination scenarios. A later analysis defined each TCR beta chain by its CDR3 amino acid sequence plus V-gene family, and excluded reads lacking a unique V-gene family. A later analysis removed 500 to 600 highly shared, low-generation-probability nucleotide sequences to deal with suspected cross-contamination and a sequencing artifact. In a later analysis, a clonal expansion index for each public chain was calculated from normalized within-repertoire ranks of inferred template counts. In a later analysis, generation probabilities were computed with a VDJ recombination model fitted to out-of-frame rearrangements, and the resulting probabilities were checked against IGoR. A later analysis scored TCR-TCR, TCR-HLA and TCR-CMV co-occurrence with hypergeometric tests, applying a repertoire-size bias correction to TCR pairs. A later analysis estimated false discovery rates by permuting HLA or CMV assignments 20 times. A later analysis grouped co-occurring TCRs with DBSCAN, adding TCRdist sequence similarity when clustering within HLA-allele-positive subsets. Repertoires with fewer than 30,000 or more than 120,000 public chains, plus five repertoires with anomalous nucleotide sharing, were excluded from co-occurrence clustering. As stored in TCRdb, this immuneACCESS dataset retains in-frame rearrangements with V and J assigned. A fraction of the clones does not appear; measured against another copy, unresolved V genes explain less than half of the discrepancy, and the remainder lacks a known reason. For V, J and clone size, that table is used; D and trimming come from the DNA. The sample table contains about 37,000 clones; only one count was recorded for roughly 76% of them. The top ten constitute about 9.3% of the sample.

Sequences MGHRA (CDR1) and YSYEKL (CDR2) are obtained from the germline V gene. Counted from cysteine to phenylalanine, this CDR3 has 17 amino acids. Only CDR3 DNA remains: 51 bases, in frame from the first base. Clipping removes 8 bases from V and 0 bases from J, with 10 as the unmatched junction base count. For this clone: Its antigen is still unknown. No per-base quality is available; no much larger clone lies one base away.

The cohort consisted of hundreds of healthy bone marrow donors. All cohort members were sampled while nominally healthy, although unrecorded immune exposures were likely present. The donor tested CMV seronegative, placing the donor among the roughly 350 seronegative members of the cohort. Each donor provided a peripheral blood sample, and peripheral blood mononuclear cells were used for TCR beta sequencing. The Qiagen DNeasy Blood Extraction Kit was used to extract genomic DNA from the blood cell samples. This sequence uses TRBV4-1 and TRBJ2-6, with 7 bases aligning to TRBD1. The TCR comes from a middle-aged woman in good health and CMV-seronegative. Sequencing used PBMCs. Here is the DNA: TGCGCCAGCTCGGTGATACAGGGGATCTCTGGGGCCAACGTCCTGACTTTC. It encodes CASSVIQGISGANVLTF.